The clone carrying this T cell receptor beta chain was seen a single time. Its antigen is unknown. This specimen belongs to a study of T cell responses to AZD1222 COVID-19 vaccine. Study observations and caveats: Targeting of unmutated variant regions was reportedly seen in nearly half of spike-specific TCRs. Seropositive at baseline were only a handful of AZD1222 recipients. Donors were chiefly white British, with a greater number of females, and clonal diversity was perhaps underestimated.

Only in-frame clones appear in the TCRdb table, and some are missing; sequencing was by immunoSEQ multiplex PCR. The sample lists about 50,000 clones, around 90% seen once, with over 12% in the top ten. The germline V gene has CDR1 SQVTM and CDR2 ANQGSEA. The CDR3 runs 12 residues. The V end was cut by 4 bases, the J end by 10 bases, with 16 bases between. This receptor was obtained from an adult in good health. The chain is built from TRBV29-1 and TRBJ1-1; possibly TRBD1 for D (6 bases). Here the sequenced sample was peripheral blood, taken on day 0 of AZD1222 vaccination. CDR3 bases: TGCAGCGTTGTCTTCGGGGGGCGCGGAGCTTTCTTT. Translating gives CSVVFGGRGAFF. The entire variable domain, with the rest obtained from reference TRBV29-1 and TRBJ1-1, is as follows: SAVISQKPSRDICQRGTSLTIQCQVDSQVTMMFWYRQQPGQSLTLIATANQGSEATYESGFVIDKFPISRPNLTFSTLTVSNMSPEDSSIYLCSVVFGGRGAFFGQGTRLTVV.